Listed below are T cell receptor beta chains from one sample, sequenced in a study of T-cell reconstitution after alpha-beta-depleted transplantation in children. A single record per CDR3 protein comes from TCRdb applying MiXCR to the PCR reads. The sample includes hundreds of thousands of distinct CDR3 sequences, about an eighth of them seen just once. The sample consisted of PBMCs, taken from the stem cell graft. These receptors were obtained from a human donor who donated a stem cell graft to a child with Fanconi anemia. CDR3s include the opening cysteine and the closing phenylalanine or tryptophan. Each record gives: D gene, V gene, J gene, clone size, CDR3 DNA, CDR3 protein. The D gene is left open where the match is weak. Not every row has a clone size; where given, it reads once, few, many or a size class.

d_call: TRBD1
v_call: TRBV20-1
j_call: TRBJ1-2
clone_size: NA
cdr3_nt: TGCAGTGCTTTTACAGGGGTCGGGTATGGCTACACCTTC
cdr3_aa: CSAFTGVGYGYTF

d_call: NA
v_call: TRBV5-1
j_call: TRBJ2-5
clone_size: many
cdr3_nt: TGCGCCAGCAGCTTGGAAGAACCGAACCGGTACTTC
cdr3_aa: CASSLEEPNRYF

d_call: NA
v_call: TRBV7-6
j_call: TRBJ2-2
clone_size: many
cdr3_nt: TGTGCCAGCAGCTTATTTTCGCGGACCGGGGAGCTGTTTTTT
cdr3_aa: CASSLFSRTGELFF

d_call: NA
v_call: TRBV18
j_call: TRBJ2-5
clone_size: NA
cdr3_nt: TGTGCCAGCTCACAACGGGGGCGTGAGACCCAGTACTTC
cdr3_aa: CASSQRGRETQYF

d_call: NA
v_call: TRBV5-4
j_call: TRBJ2-2
clone_size: many
cdr3_nt: TGTGCCAGCAGCTTAAGGGGGAGTTACACCGGGGAGCTGTTTTTT
cdr3_aa: CASSLRGSYTGELFF

d_call: NA
v_call: TRBV5-1
j_call: TRBJ2-1
clone_size: NA
cdr3_nt: TGCGCCAGCAGCTCGGAGGGGGACTCCTACAATGAGCAGTTCTTC
cdr3_aa: CASSSEGDSYNEQFF

d_call: TRBD2
v_call: TRBV10-3
j_call: TRBJ2-3
clone_size: few
cdr3_nt: TGTGCCATCAGTGAGTGGGGGGGAGAGGACTGGCAGTATTTT
cdr3_aa: CAISEWGGEDWQYF

d_call: NA
v_call: TRBV12-3/TRBV12-4
j_call: TRBJ2-7
clone_size: many
cdr3_nt: TGTGCCAGCAGTTTATGGGAGAACGAGCAGTACTTC
cdr3_aa: CASSLWENEQYF

d_call: NA
v_call: TRBV19
j_call: TRBJ2-1
clone_size: NA
cdr3_nt: TGTGCCGCGGGGAGGTACAATGAGCAGTTCTTC
cdr3_aa: CAAGRYNEQFF

d_call: TRBD1
v_call: TRBV2
j_call: TRBJ1-1
clone_size: NA
cdr3_nt: TGTGCCAGCAGTATTCGACAGGGGGACACTGAAGCTTTCTTT
cdr3_aa: CASSIRQGDTEAFF

d_call: NA
v_call: TRBV6-2/TRBV6-3
j_call: TRBJ1-1
clone_size: NA
cdr3_nt: TGTGCCAGCAACAGACCAAGTCGGGGTTCCACTGAAGCTTTCTTT
cdr3_aa: CASNRPSRGSTEAFF

d_call: NA
v_call: TRBV16
j_call: TRBJ2-1
clone_size: many
cdr3_nt: TGTGCCAGCAGCCTACTCCCTTACAATGAGCAGTTCTTC
cdr3_aa: CASSLLPYNEQFF

d_call: NA
v_call: TRBV5-5
j_call: TRBJ2-2
clone_size: many
cdr3_nt: TGTGCCAGCAGCTTGTGGACAGTGAACACCGGGGAGCTGTTTTTT
cdr3_aa: CASSLWTVNTGELFF

d_call: TRBD2
v_call: TRBV19
j_call: TRBJ2-3
clone_size: NA
cdr3_nt: TGTGCCAGTAGCGCGAGCGGGAGAGATACGCAGTATTTT
cdr3_aa: CASSASGRDTQYF

d_call: TRBD1
v_call: TRBV29-1
j_call: TRBJ2-1
clone_size: many
cdr3_nt: TGCAGCGTTTGCCGGGACAGGGGCTACAATGAGCAGTTCTTC
cdr3_aa: CSVCRDRGYNEQFF

d_call: NA
v_call: TRBV5-1
j_call: TRBJ1-1
clone_size: few
cdr3_nt: TGCGCCAGCAGCTTCCTCGGGCCAGGGACTAATCCTGAAGCTTTCTTT
cdr3_aa: CASSFLGPGTNPEAFF

d_call: TRBD2
v_call: TRBV7-2
j_call: TRBJ2-3
clone_size: few
cdr3_nt: TGTGCCAGCAGCTTCCGACTAGCGGTTCAGGATACGCAGTATTTT
cdr3_aa: CASSFRLAVQDTQYF

d_call: TRBD1
v_call: TRBV20-1
j_call: TRBJ2-3
clone_size: few
cdr3_nt: TGCAGTGTTTTCCGGGACAGGGGAGGGACAGATACGCAGTATTTT
cdr3_aa: CSVFRDRGGTDTQYF

d_call: NA
v_call: TRBV20-1
j_call: TRBJ1-2
clone_size: NA
cdr3_nt: TGCAGTGCCATGAACCCGGGGGACTATGGCTACACCTTC
cdr3_aa: CSAMNPGDYGYTF

d_call: TRBD2
v_call: TRBV7-6
j_call: TRBJ2-5
clone_size: NA
cdr3_nt: TGTGCCAGCAGCGCCCGACTAGCGGGGGGTAGAGGGCGAGAGACCCAGTACTTC
cdr3_aa: CASSARLAGGRGRETQYF

d_call: TRBD2
v_call: TRBV12-3/TRBV12-4
j_call: TRBJ2-7
clone_size: few
cdr3_nt: TGTGCCAGCAGTGGTGGACTAGCGGGAAACTACGAGCAGTACTTC
cdr3_aa: CASSGGLAGNYEQYF

d_call: TRBD1
v_call: TRBV29-1
j_call: TRBJ2-7
clone_size: once
cdr3_nt: TGCAGCGTTGGTGGGACAGTGACCTACGAGCAGTACTTC
cdr3_aa: CSVGGTVTYEQYF

d_call: NA
v_call: TRBV4-3
j_call: TRBJ1-4
clone_size: NA
cdr3_nt: TGCGCCAGCAGCCAAGGAGGCGGCGTCCCCCTTAAACTGTTTTTT
cdr3_aa: CASSQGGGVPLKLFF

d_call: NA
v_call: TRBV20-1
j_call: TRBJ2-7
clone_size: few
cdr3_nt: TGCAGTGCTAGAGATCGGATAGCCCACGAGCAGTACTTC
cdr3_aa: CSARDRIAHEQYF

d_call: NA
v_call: TRBV27
j_call: TRBJ1-1
clone_size: many
cdr3_nt: TGTGCCAGCAGTTTTTCAGACAGGACTGAAGCTTTCTTT
cdr3_aa: CASSFSDRTEAFF

d_call: TRBD1
v_call: TRBV18
j_call: TRBJ2-7
clone_size: few
cdr3_nt: TGTGCCAGCTCACCAACAGGGGACTACGAGCAGTACTTC
cdr3_aa: CASSPTGDYEQYF

d_call: NA
v_call: TRBV5-1
j_call: TRBJ1-1
clone_size: NA
cdr3_nt: TGCGCCAGCAGCCCCTTCGGGGGTGACACTGAAGCTTTCTTT
cdr3_aa: CASSPFGGDTEAFF

d_call: NA
v_call: TRBV4-2
j_call: TRBJ1-4
clone_size: NA
cdr3_nt: TGTGCCAGCAGCCAAGACAGGAAAAAACTGTTTTTT
cdr3_aa: CASSQDRKKLFF

d_call: NA
v_call: TRBV10-3
j_call: TRBJ1-1
clone_size: NA
cdr3_nt: TGTGCCATCAGTGAGTCAGGGGGGATGAACACTGAAGCTTTCTTT
cdr3_aa: CAISESGGMNTEAFF

d_call: TRBD1
v_call: TRBV20-1
j_call: TRBJ1-2
clone_size: few
cdr3_nt: TGCAGTGCTACCCGACAGGGAGGGTATGGCTACACCTTC
cdr3_aa: CSATRQGGYGYTF

d_call: NA
v_call: TRBV15
j_call: TRBJ2-5
clone_size: many
cdr3_nt: TGTGCCACCAGCACGGGTGGAGGGGAAGAGACCCAGTACTTC
cdr3_aa: CATSTGGGEETQYF

d_call: NA
v_call: TRBV5-1
j_call: TRBJ2-3
clone_size: many
cdr3_nt: TGCGCCAGCAGCTTGGAACTACACACAGATACGCAGTATTTT
cdr3_aa: CASSLELHTDTQYF

d_call: TRBD2
v_call: TRBV24-1
j_call: TRBJ2-3
clone_size: NA
cdr3_nt: TGTGCCACCAGTGATCTAAAGACTAGCGGGGTTGTAGATACGCAGTATTTT
cdr3_aa: CATSDLKTSGVVDTQYF

d_call: NA
v_call: TRBV20-1
j_call: TRBJ1-2
clone_size: few
cdr3_nt: TGCAGTGCTAGTAGTCTGTTGGCTGGCAGCAACTATGGCTACACCTTC
cdr3_aa: CSASSLLAGSNYGYTF

d_call: TRBD1
v_call: TRBV3-1
j_call: TRBJ1-1
clone_size: NA
cdr3_nt: TGTGCCAGCAGCCAACCAGGGACAGCCACTGAAGCTTTCTTT
cdr3_aa: CASSQPGTATEAFF